This T cell receptor beta chain was recovered during a study of Ad26.COV2.S vaccination and SARS-CoV-2 variants. Using immunoSEQ multiplex PCR, the repertoire was profiled, and TCRdb retains in-frame clones only, with some absent. The sample contains about 280,000 clones, about 89% of which appear only once. Treatment: around 19 received Ad26.COV2.S at low or high dose, single or two shots; about 5 received placebo; per-sample allocation not given. Following the first vaccine or placebo injection, samples were taken on day 63. Study-level results: A substantial breadth of spike-specific CD8+ and CD4+ T cell responses after vaccination has been reported. In TCR breadth and depth analyses, total T cell responses may have been underestimated.

Comments on this clone: Its antigen is undetermined.

In germline, CDR1 is MNHEY, CDR2 SMNVEV (reference sequence). This CDR3 spans 15 amino acids. Trimming took 2 bases from V and 4 from J; bases not matched to a gene: 5. The chain carries TRBV27 and TRBJ2-1, with 7 bases identical to TRBD2. This TCR was recovered from a person between 18 and 59 years old who received the Ad26.COV2.S COVID-19 vaccine or a placebo. This specimen consisted of peripheral blood, obtained in a trial of Ad26.COV2.S vaccine versus placebo. The CDR3 loop reads CASSLAGENYNEQFF. DNA of the CDR3: TGTGCCAGCAGTTTAGCGGGAGAGAATTACAATGAGCAGTTCTTC.